The rows below give T cell receptor beta chains drawn from one sample of a study of OX40 agonist ivuxolimab in advanced cancers. Using immunoSEQ multiplex PCR, the repertoire was profiled, and TCRdb retains in-frame clones only, with some absent. The profile shows 20,000 to 30,000 clones, about 86% of them singletons. The sequences come from CD4+ or CD8+ T cells sorted from blood, collected in a trial of the OX40 agonist ivuxolimab. All receptors derive from an adult with an advanced solid tumor such as melanoma, head and neck, liver or kidney cancer. Each CDR3 is given with its conserved first and last residue. The D gene is left open where the match is weak. Clone size is not always given. Where it is, it says once, few, many or a class for expanded clones.

J,D,size,V,CDR3,DNA
TRBJ2-3,NA,NA,TRBV7-9,CASSLVNREIGTDTQYF,TGTGCCAGCAGCTTAGTCAACCGGGAGATCGGCACAGATACGCAGTATTTT
TRBJ1-2,TRBD1,NA,TRBV5-1,CASSFLRDRSLESGYTF,TGCGCCAGCAGCTTTCTCCGGGACAGGTCCCTTGAGAGTGGCTACACCTTC
TRBJ1-2,TRBD1,NA,TRBV29-1,CSDGTDINYGYTF,TGCAGCGACGGGACAGATATTAACTATGGCTACACCTTC
TRBJ1-5,NA,NA,TRBV18,CASSPDINQPQHF,TGTGCCAGCTCCCCGGACATCAATCAGCCCCAGCATTTT
TRBJ1-2,NA,NA,TRBV7-2,CASSLDLGGVGGYTF,TGTGCCAGCAGCTTAGATTTGGGAGGGGTAGGAGGCTACACCTTC
TRBJ2-7,TRBD1,NA,TRBV19,CATQDRGYNEQYF,TGTGCCACCCAGGACAGGGGGTACAACGAGCAGTACTTC
TRBJ1-5,NA,NA,TRBV2,CASSESYQPQHF,TGTGCCAGCAGTGAATCGTATCAGCCCCAGCATTTT
TRBJ1-1,NA,NA,TRBV6-1,CASIPGGNTEAFF,TGTGCCAGCATCCCCGGGGGGAACACTGAAGCTTTCTTT
TRBJ1-2,NA,NA,TRBV9,CASSVETDGHYGYTF,TGTGCCAGCAGCGTAGAGACGGATGGGCATTATGGCTACACCTTC
TRBJ2-2,NA,NA,TRBV4-1,CASGIGTSNTGELFF,TGCGCCAGCGGAATAGGTACTTCGAACACCGGGGAGCTGTTTTTT
TRBJ1-1,NA,NA,TRBV27,CAIEPGQVNTEAFF,TGTGCCATCGAGCCGGGGCAAGTAAACACTGAAGCTTTCTTT
TRBJ2-1,NA,once,TRBV6-5,CASSYSGSHNEQFF,TGTGCCAGCAGTTACTCGGGGTCCCACAATGAGCAGTTCTTC
TRBJ2-1,NA,NA,TRBV5-5,CASLEVPSYNEQFF,TGTGCCAGCCTGGAGGTCCCCTCCTACAATGAGCAGTTCTTC
TRBJ1-2,NA,NA,TRBV5-8,CASSFLTGGTGYTF,TGTGCCAGCAGCTTCCTGACAGGAGGTACTGGCTACACCTTC
TRBJ2-1,NA,once,TRBV7-6,CASSLSGRGGITVGEQFF,TGTGCCAGCAGCTTAAGTGGCAGGGGCGGGATAACAGTAGGTGAGCAGTTCTTC
TRBJ2-2,NA,NA,TRBV5-1,CASSLGPTAPPGELFF,TGCGCCAGCAGCTTGGGACCGACGGCACCACCTGGGGAGCTGTTTTTT
TRBJ1-5,NA,once,TRBV30,CAWSLDWHQPQHF,TGTGCCTGGAGTTTAGATTGGCATCAGCCCCAGCATTTT
TRBJ2-6,NA,once,TRBV19,CASTVTSGANVLTF,TGTGCCAGTACGGTCACATCTGGGGCCAACGTCCTGACTTTC
TRBJ2-6,TRBD2,NA,TRBV30,CAWRGVGSKVSGANVLTF,TGTGCCTGGCGGGGGGTGGGCAGTAAAGTCTCTGGGGCCAACGTCCTGACTTTC
TRBJ1-1,TRBD1,NA,TRBV6-5,CASSTTGETEAFF,TGTGCCAGCAGCACGACAGGGGAGACTGAAGCTTTCTTT
TRBJ2-1,TRBD2,NA,TRBV7-6,CASSLETSGPRWWFF,TGTGCCAGCAGCTTAGAGACTAGCGGGCCTCGATGGTGGTTCTTC
TRBJ2-2,NA,NA,TRBV7-2,CASSFTGELFF,TGTGCCAGCAGCTTCACCGGGGAGCTGTTTTTT
TRBJ2-2,NA,NA,TRBV27,CASRNRDKNTGELFF,TGTGCCAGCAGGAACCGGGACAAGAACACCGGGGAGCTGTTTTTT
TRBJ1-3,TRBD1,NA,TRBV9,CASSGQGIFSGNTIYF,TGTGCCAGCAGCGGACAGGGAATTTTCTCTGGAAACACCATATATTTT
TRBJ2-3,NA,NA,TRBV5-5,CASSLIRDTQYF,TGTGCCAGCAGCTTGATCCGAGATACGCAGTATTTT
TRBJ1-2,NA,NA,TRBV5-8,CASSLGQIRPYGYTF,TGTGCCAGCAGCTTGGGGCAGATTCGGCCTTATGGCTACACCTTC
TRBJ2-7,NA,NA,TRBV13,CASSPPMTPYEQYF,TGTGCCAGCAGCCCCCCCATGACGCCCTACGAGCAGTACTTC
TRBJ2-7,TRBD2,NA,TRBV19,CATTSGRELYEQYF,TGTGCTACAACTTCGGGGCGGGAGCTCTACGAGCAGTACTTC
TRBJ2-3,NA,NA,TRBV7-9,CASSGTGTAFTDTQYF,TGTGCCAGCAGCGGGACCGGGACTGCCTTCACAGATACGCAGTATTTT
TRBJ1-2,NA,NA,TRBV4-1,CASSQVLGKRVSDGYTF,TGCGCCAGCAGCCAAGTTCTGGGGAAAAGGGTCTCGGATGGCTACACCTTC
TRBJ1-2,NA,NA,TRBV29-1,CSVPGPQGGYTF,TGCAGCGTTCCCGGGCCTCAGGGTGGCTACACCTTC
TRBJ2-3,NA,NA,TRBV7-9,CASSRPTWVGGSDTQYF,TGTGCCAGCAGCAGGCCCACGTGGGTAGGGGGATCAGATACGCAGTATTTT
TRBJ1-1,NA,few,TRBV4-1,CASSRGDTEAFF,TGCGCCAGCAGCCGCGGGGACACTGAAGCTTTCTTT
TRBJ2-7,NA,NA,TRBV7-9,CASSFEADTSYEQYF,TGTGCCAGCAGCTTTGAAGCTGACACGAGCTACGAGCAGTACTTC
TRBJ1-2,NA,NA,TRBV4-1,CASSQKEGGPYGYTF,TGCGCCAGCAGCCAAAAAGAGGGTGGGCCCTATGGCTACACCTTC
TRBJ2-1,NA,NA,TRBV7-9,CASSLDGYNEQFF,TGTGCCAGCAGCCTGGACGGCTACAATGAGCAGTTCTTC
TRBJ2-1,TRBD1,NA,TRBV5-1,CASNTPDRVVNEQFF,TGCGCCAGCAACACTCCCGACAGGGTCGTCAATGAGCAGTTCTTC
TRBJ2-3,TRBD2,NA,TRBV7-9,CASSLGDSGRASDTQYF,TGTGCCAGCAGCTTAGGGGATAGCGGGAGGGCATCAGATACGCAGTATTTT
TRBJ1-2,NA,NA,TRBV4-3,CASSQDSGAGYGYTF,TGCGCCAGCAGCCAAGATAGCGGGGCGGGCTATGGCTACACCTTC
TRBJ1-6,NA,NA,TRBV4-1,CASSQDVSSYNSPLHF,TGCGCCAGCAGCCAAGACGTAAGCTCCTATAATTCACCCCTCCACTTT
TRBJ2-3,NA,NA,TRBV27,CASSFRRPQPDTQYF,TGTGCCAGCAGTTTCCGTCGACCACAGCCAGATACGCAGTATTTT